This T cell receptor beta chain was captured in a study of monozygotic twins with inflammatory bowel disease. From its re-call of the 5' RACE reads, TCRdb lists each CDR3 protein once, without DNA. The sample holds approximately 200,000 distinct CDR3 sequences. Study-wide results and caveats: Clonotypes shared with others were fewer in IBD patients than in healthy twins, especially with disease activity. Healthy co-twins had higher TCRbeta inverse Simpson diversity than their IBD twins.

This CDR3 spans 16 amino acids. The germline gives CDR1 ENHRY, CDR2 SYGVKD. Points on this clonotype: Its matching antigen is unknown.

The chain recombines TRBV10-3 with TRBJ2-2; TCRdb designates TRBD1, a call that cannot be tested without DNA. This clonotype originated in a human donor with ulcerative colitis or Crohn's disease, or a healthy co-twin of an affected twin (not recorded which). Sequencing input: blood. CDR3 in amino acids: CAITDGTGQNTGELFF.